This entry features one TCR beta chain sequence. TCRdb fed the PCR reads into MiXCR, producing one record per CDR3 protein. The data contain several thousand distinct CDR3 sequences, roughly 14% of them singletons. This sample was taken from a study of CXCR3 chemokines and chemotherapy response in bladder cancer. V shed 4 bases and J shed 3 bases, with 7 bases lying between them. The germline V gene has CDR1 MNHEY and CDR2 SVGAGI. The CDR3 is 12 residues long. The sample was taken from a patient whose treatment included neoadjuvant chemotherapy. The chain combines TRBV6-5 with TRBJ2-7, with no clear D. The TCR comes from a human donor with bladder cancer that responded to neoadjuvant chemotherapy. CDR3 bases: TGTGCCAGCAGTTTAGACGGCTACGAGCAGTACTTC. Its protein is CASSLDGYEQYF.